Given below is one TCR beta chain in context. Its antigen is as yet unknown. Stated time point: patch test 1, 2 weeks after DPC sensitization. Treatment described: therapeutic diphenylcyclopropenone sensitization with weekly scalp DPC. TCRdb re-analysed the RACE reads in MiXCR, keeping a single row per CDR3 protein. Here the sample spans under 85,000 distinct CDR3 sequences, 10% to 13% being singletons. This sample was taken from a study of human T cells and chemical hapten exposure. For the study at large: TCR yield per sample varied, mainly due to pooled library volumes.

CDR1 and CDR2 (germline): MNHNY, SVGAGI (reference sequence). The V end lost 5 bases, the J end lost 6 bases, and 20 bases lay between the germline ends. The CDR3 extends over 15 amino acids. Whole-study results and caveats: Once DPC sensitization occurred, TCRs above 1 in 1000 frequency showed no change.

V is TRBV6-6 and J is TRBJ2-7; a weak D match, TRBD1 (6 bases). Specimen: whole blood, collected in connection with sensitization to the hapten diphenylcyclopropenone (DPC). The receptor was derived from a woman aged 50 to 60 with alopecia areata. Some clones in this sample may be carry-over from other donors' samples. CDR3 DNA: TGTGCCAGCAGTCTGGACAGAGCACGCACATCCGAGCAGTACTTC. This gives the protein CASSLDRARTSEQYF.